The 23 T cell receptor beta chains listed next were all sequenced from one sample in a study of Graves' ophthalmopathy and Graves' hyperthyroidism. Amplified material comprised TCR beta CDR3 regions derived from RNA transcripts. Scientists carried out first-round RT-PCR using HTBI primers and then a second-round multiplex PCR. Each CDR3 protein is one row after TCRdb ran MiXCR on the multiplex PCR reads. The table has about 220,000 distinct CDR3 sequences, 20% to 25% seen once. Material: peripheral blood. The receptors stem from a woman in her 50s with Graves' ophthalmopathy.

This clonotype was observed many times. The gene calls are TRBV7-9 and TRBJ1-6; 10 bases are shared with TRBD1. The V segment lost 5 bases and the J segment 7 bases; nucleotides outside the gene matches: 5. This CDR3 has 15 residues. CDR1 is SEHNR and CDR2 is FQNEAQ in the germline V gene (reference sequence). DNA of the CDR3: TGTGCCAGCAGCAAGGGACAGGGGTCGAATTCACCCCTCCACTTT. It specifies CASSKGQGSNSPLHF. Full variable domain (outside the CDR3, taken from reference TRBV7-9 and TRBJ1-6): DTGVSQNPRHKITKRGQNVTFRCDPISEHNRLYWYRQTLGQGPEFLTYFQNEAQLEKSRLLSDRFSAERPKGSFSTLEIQRTEQGDSAMYLCASSKGQGSNSPLHFGNGTRLTVT.

This clonotype was counted ten times or more. The chain has TRBV28 and TRBJ2-1, with 7 positions matching TRBD2. This CDR3 has 13 residues. V lost 5 bases, J lost 8 bases, and 6 bases stayed unmatched. In germline, CDR1 is MDHEN, CDR2 SYDVKM. In DNA form, the CDR3 reads TGTGCCAGCAGTCCCCCAGGGAGGGATGAGCAGTTCTTC. This gives the protein CASSPPGRDEQFF.

V is TRBV5-1 and J is TRBJ2-7; D tentatively reads TRBD1 or TRBD2 (5 bases each). Trimming left V 4 bases short and J 1 base short, with 15 bases between. The CDR3 has 15 residues. In germline, CDR1 is SGHRS, CDR2 YFSETQ. CDR3 sequence reads: CASSTRTSQSYEQYF. The CDR3 region has the DNA TGCGCCAGCAGCACTAGGACAAGCCAATCCTACGAGCAGTACTTC.

This clonotype appeared many times. The chain uses TRBV6-1 and TRBJ1-5, with a weak D call TRBD1 (6 bases). The germline V and J ends were trimmed by 4 bases and 4 bases, with 11 bases remaining between them. The CDR3 covers 14 residues. CDR1 MNHNS and CDR2 SASEGT come from the germline V gene. The CDR3 sequence: CASSVRGENQPQHF. Here the CDR3 DNA reads TGTGCCAGCAGTGTCAGGGGAGAGAATCAGCCCCAGCATTTT.

This clonotype was recorded many times. V and J are TRBV19 and TRBJ2-5, with 7 bases aligning to TRBD1. The CDR3 consists of 15 residues. Germline V gives CDR1 LNHDA, CDR2 SQIVND (reference sequence). Trimming at V came to 1 base and at J to 3 bases, leaving 5 bases not matched to a gene. The chain's CDR3 is CASSIGGRGKETQYF. The CDR3 DNA reads as TGTGCCAGTAGTATAGGAGGCAGGGGGAAAGAGACCCAGTACTTC.

In its sample, this clonotype was seen many times. The chain links TRBV30 to TRBJ2-2; D remains ambiguous. The germline CDR1 and CDR2 sequences are GTSNPN and SVGIG (reference sequence). Trimming took 0 bases from V and 2 from J, leaving 10 bases between them. The CDR3 contains 15 residues. The CDR3 coding sequence is TGTGCCTGGAGTGTAGACCCCCGTAACACCGGGGAGCTGTTTTTT. Translated: CAWSVDPRNTGELFF.

This clonotype was observed many times. The chain is built from TRBV11-2 and TRBJ2-5, with 10 bases fitting TRBD1. The ends lost 5 bases at V and 9 bases at J; junction bases unmatched: 12. CDR3 length: 15 residues. The V gene's germline CDR1 is SGHAT and CDR2 FQNNGV. The CDR3 is CASSRTGGDNMAQYF. CDR3 DNA: TGTGCCAGCAGCCGGACAGGGGGAGACAATATGGCCCAGTACTTC.

There are many counts of this clonotype. The chain uses TRBV20-1 and TRBJ2-2; 7 positions agree with TRBD2. CDR1 and CDR2 (germline): DFQATT, SNEGSKA (reference sequence). After removal of 3 bases from V and 7 bases from J, the junction contained 5 bases not matched to a gene. The CDR3 contains 13 residues. In nucleotides, the CDR3 is TGCAGTGCTAGCGGGAGGATGGTCGGGGAGCTGTTTTTT. Its translation is CSASGRMVGELFF.

The chain has TRBV19 and TRBJ1-6; TRBD1 matches 9 bases. The germline CDR1 and CDR2 sequences are LNHDA and SQIVND (reference sequence). After removal of 7 bases from V and 6 bases from J, the junction contained 7 bases not matched to a gene. The CDR3 length is 15 residues. The DNA for the CDR3 is TGTGCCAGTATAGACCGGGACAGGGCTAATTCACCCCTCCACTTT. This codes for CASIDRDRANSPLHF.

This clonotype was detected ten times or more. A read error is possible here, since a much larger clone lies one base away. V usage is TRBV12-3 or TRBV12-4 and J usage is TRBJ1-2; TRBD1 matches 8 bases. The CDR3 runs to 15 residues. Germline trimming cut 1 base from V and 7 bases from J; bases unmatched to any gene: 8. The CDR3 nucleotides are TGTGCCAGCAGTTTAGGCTGGGCAGGGGGCGGTGGCTACACCTTC. This translates into CASSLGWAGGGGYTF.

The chain carries TRBV6-1 and TRBJ2-5; 10 bases align to TRBD1. The CDR3 contains 14 residues. Trimming took 6 bases from V and 4 from J; bases not matched to a gene: 5. Germline V gene data show CDR1 as MNHNS and CDR2 as SASEGT. CDR3 residues: CASRRDRGPETQYF. In DNA, the CDR3 is TGTGCCAGCAGGCGGGACAGGGGACCAGAGACCCAGTACTTC.

This chain joins TRBV6-1 and TRBJ2-3; D remains ambiguous. The CDR3 is 14 residues long. V lost 6 bases and J lost 1, with 11 bases in between. Germline assignment: CDR1 MNHNS and CDR2 SASEGT. Here the CDR3 reads CASSAKGRTDTQYF. The CDR3 bases are TGTGCCAGCAGCGCTAAAGGACGCACAGATACGCAGTATTTT.

This chain links TRBV20-1 with TRBJ1-6, with D unclear. Trimming stripped 4 bases from V and 0 bases from J, with 7 bases between. From germline, CDR1 is DFQATT and CDR2 SNEGSKA (reference sequence). The CDR3 runs to 14 residues. Written as DNA, the CDR3 is TGCAGTGCTAAGGCAAGCTCCTATAATTCACCCCTCCACTTT. The encoded protein is CSAKASSYNSPLHF.

This clonotype was seen ten or more times. This chain joins TRBV10-3 and TRBJ1-2; D remains unclear. Per the germline V gene, CDR1 is ENHRY and CDR2 is SYGVKD. V lost 3 bases to trimming and J lost 4 bases, with 12 bases between them. The CDR3 extends over 14 amino acids. The CDR3 DNA is TGTGCCATCAGTGACAGGTTAGAAGGCTATGGCTACACCTTC. As protein: CAISDRLEGYGYTF.

The V and J genes are TRBV19 and TRBJ1-1; TRBD1 agrees at 12 bases. This CDR3 is 14 amino acids long. Germline V gene lookup returns CDR1 LNHDA and CDR2 SQIVND (reference sequence). V dropped 6 bases and J dropped 11; count of bases not matched to a gene: 10. CDR3 sequence: CASSNAGTGGAAFF. The CDR3, as DNA: TGTGCCAGTAGCAATGCCGGGACAGGGGGCGCGGCTTTCTTT. The full variable domain, completed using reference TRBV19 and TRBJ1-1, is DGGITQSPKYLFRKEGQNVTLSCEQNLNHDAMYWYRQDPGQGLRLIYYSQIVNDFQKGDIAEGYSVSREKKESFPLTVTSAQKNPTAFYLCASSNAGTGGAAFFGQGTRLTVV.

This clonotype was seen at least ten times. The chain uses TRBV7-2 and TRBJ2-3; D is unclear. Looked up from germline, CDR1 is SGHTA and CDR2 is FQGNSA. Trimming removed 6 bases at V and 1 base at J, with 5 bases between. This CDR3 is built from 12 residues. CDR3 in DNA: TGTGCCAGCAGGCAGGGCACAGATACGCAGTATTTT. Residues: CASRQGTDTQYF.

The chain couples TRBV12-3 or TRBV12-4 to TRBJ2-7; D gene ambiguous. The CDR3 contains 17 residues. The V and J ends lost 6 bases and 0 bases respectively, with 21 bases between them. CDR3 bases: TGTGCCAGCAGCTTAAATCCAGTTGGATGGAGCTCCTACGAGCAGTACTTC. Amino acids: CASSLNPVGWSSYEQYF.

DNA for the CDR3: TGTGCCAGCAGTGATTGGCAGACCCAGTACTTC. Protein product: CASSDWQTQYF. This chain connects TRBV2 to TRBJ2-5, with no clear D. Germline-derived CDR1 and CDR2 are SNHLY and FYNNEI. V was shortened by 3 bases and J by 6 bases, with 5 bases between the two germline ends. The CDR3 spans 11 residues. The full variable domain, its missing parts supplied by reference TRBV2 and TRBJ2-5, is EPEVTQTPSHQVTQMGQEVILRCVPISNHLYFYWYRQILGQKVEFLVSFYNNEISEKSEIFDDQFSVERPDGSNFTLKIRSTKLEDSAMYFCASSDWQTQYFGPGTRLLVL.

This clonotype occurred a few times. It may be a read error: a sequence one base away is much more abundant. The CDR3 reads CASSFSGTDNNQPQHF. CDR3 DNA: TGTGCCAGCAGTTTCTCCGGGACGGATAACAATCAGCCCCAGCATTTT. The rearrangement joins TRBV12-3 or TRBV12-4 to TRBJ1-5; perhaps TRBD1 as D (5 bases). The CDR3 runs to 16 residues. V lost 3 bases and J lost 3, with 15 bases in between.

In this sample, this clonotype turned up once. The V call is TRBV6-1, the J call TRBJ2-7; tentatively, D is TRBD2 (5 bases). Looked up from germline, CDR1 is MNHNS and CDR2 is SASEGT. This CDR3 is built from 15 residues. The V gene lost 6 bases and the J gene lost 0 bases, with 15 bases spanning the gap. The CDR3, as DNA: TGTGCCAGCAGCCCGGGGTATCGAAACTCCTACGAGCAGTACTTC. Translated: CASSPGYRNSYEQYF.

This clonotype was found many times. The chain links TRBV10-3 to TRBJ2-7; TRBD1 might be the D (6 bases). The CDR3 has 12 residues. Per germline, CDR1 ENHRY and CDR2 SYGVKD. Trimming stripped 4 bases from V and 4 bases from J, with 8 bases between. In DNA form, the CDR3 reads TGTGCCATCAGTGCCCAGGGGTACGAGCAGTACTTC. This translates into CAISAQGYEQYF.

This clonotype was found many times. This chain joins TRBV6-1 and TRBJ1-2; D remains unclear. In germline, CDR1 is MNHNS, CDR2 SASEGT. The V end lost 7 bases, the J end lost 2 bases, and 20 bases lay between the germline ends. This CDR3 contains 16 residues. The CDR3 protein is CASTGRRAGGNYGYTF. The DNA of the CDR3 is TGTGCCAGCACTGGGAGGAGGGCGGGAGGAAACTATGGCTACACCTTC.

The sample holds many counts of this clonotype. The chain uses TRBV6-1 and TRBJ1-5; 8 nucleotides match TRBD1. CDR1 and CDR2 (germline): MNHNS, SASEGT. V was pared by 4 bases and J by 2 bases, with 10 bases of the junction left unmatched. The length of the CDR3 is 17 residues. In DNA, the CDR3 is TGTGCCAGCAGTGCGGGCTCAGGGGGCAGTGGCAATCAGCCCCAGCATTTT. It codes for CASSAGSGGSGNQPQHF.